This section outlines one T cell receptor (beta chain) sequence together with its context. The entry originates in a study of blood T cell repertoires in COVID-19. The protocol was immunoSEQ multiplex PCR, while the TCRdb copy is restricted to in-frame clones and leaves out a portion. Among 150,000 to 170,000 clones listed, about 90% were seen once. This receptor was identified in a man aged 45-65 years with acute or convalescent COVID-19. Source material: peripheral blood.

The CDR3 spells CASSLSGQGTEKLFF. The CDR3 region has the DNA TGTGCCAGCAGTTTATCAGGGCAGGGGACCGAAAAACTGTTTTTT. The chain links TRBV27 to TRBJ1-4, with D possibly matching TRBD1 (6 bases). The CDR3 extends over 15 amino acids. Trimming shortened V by 0 bases and J by 8 bases, and 13 bases separated the two germline ends. Per germline, CDR1 MNHEY and CDR2 SMNVEV (reference sequence).